The clone carrying this T cell receptor beta chain was picked up a small number of times. Its target is not known. These data belong to a study of blood T cells in healthy people across ages. Study results and caveats: A strong correlation was found between TCR beta diversity and the percentage of naive T cells. Per-million-T-cell TCR beta diversity fell roughly linearly with age.

Drawing of peripheral blood yielded about 10 milliliters from each donor. Primers used in a second PCR of roughly 7 to 11 cycles were a sample-barcoded 5' primer and a J-beta primer mix. Each cDNA molecule was tagged by a template-switch adaptor with 12 random nucleotides. One entry per CDR3 protein results from TCRdb running MiXCR on the 5' RACE reads. The table lists 800,000 or so distinct CDR3 sequences, approximately 59% of them singletons. The specimen was blood. This TCR came from a man younger than 40 in good health.

The CDR3 is CASSQDETAEETQYF. The CDR3 DNA is TGCGCCAGCAGCCAAGACGAAACAGCTGAAGAGACCCAGTACTTC. V and J are TRBV4-3 and TRBJ2-5, with D unclear. The CDR3 covers 15 residues. V lost 0 bases to trimming and J lost 3 bases, with 11 bases between them. Germline assignment: CDR1 LGHNA and CDR2 YSLEER.